These 30 T cell receptor beta chains were sequenced from one sample in a study of blood T cell repertoires in COVID-19. Generated by immunoSEQ multiplex PCR, the TCRdb table keeps only in-frame clones and is missing some. The sample yields approximately 150,000 clones, 80% to 90% seen once. Sequencing used peripheral blood. Every receptor here comes from a human donor with acute or convalescent COVID-19. The donor label of this sample is uncertain.

The V and J genes are TRBV7-8 and TRBJ1-1; D gene ambiguous. The ends were cut back, 1 base at V and 3 bases at J, with 12 bases in the middle. Germline lookup yields CDR1 SGHVS and CDR2 FQNEAQ. The CDR3 totals 15 residues. For the CDR3, the DNA is TGTGCCAGCAGCTTAGAGGCGGGGTCGGACACTGAAGCTTTCTTT. Amino acid sequence: CASSLEAGSDTEAFF. Complete variable domain (other parts from reference TRBV7-8 and TRBJ1-1): GAGVSQSPRYKVAKRGQDVALRCDPISGHVSLFWYQQALGQGPEFLTYFQNEAQLDKSGLPSDRFFAERPEGSVSTLKIQRTQQEDSAVYLCASSLEAGSDTEAFFGQGTRLTVV.

CDR3 residues: CASSQDTGSYGYTF. The CDR3 DNA sequence: TGCGCCAGCAGCCAAGATACCGGGAGCTATGGCTACACCTTC. This chain links TRBV4-1 with TRBJ1-2, with unresolved D. The CDR3 totals 14 residues. Trimming pared 0 bases from V and 4 bases from J, leaving 9 bases between. Germline CDR1 and CDR2: MGHRA and YSYEKL.

The chain has TRBV27 and TRBJ2-5; 7 bases are shared with TRBD2. With 5 bases clipped from V and 0 bases from J, the junction kept 6 bases outside the gene matches. In germline, CDR1 is MNHEY, CDR2 SMNVEV (reference sequence). This CDR3 has 15 residues. The CDR3 sequence is CASSTLAVHQETQYF. CDR3 in DNA: TGTGCCAGCAGTACGCTAGCGGTACACCAAGAGACCCAGTACTTC.

For the CDR3, the DNA is TGCGCCAGCAGCCAAGATGTGCCCGGGACAGACTATAATTCACCCCTCCACTTT. It is translated as CASSQDVPGTDYNSPLHF. The chain joins TRBV4-3 to TRBJ1-6; 7 bases fit TRBD1. The CDR3 has 18 amino acids. CDR1 and CDR2 (germline): LGHNA, YSLEER. The V gene end was trimmed by 0 bases and the J gene end by 3 bases; junction bases not matched to a gene: 8.

The V gene is TRBV11-2, the J gene TRBJ1-1, with D unclear. Trimming shortened V by 0 bases and J by 6 bases, and 11 bases separated the two germline ends. CDR1 and CDR2 (germline): SGHAT, FQNNGV. CDR3 length equals 14 residues. CDR3 residues: CASSLDVGGPEAFF. In DNA, the CDR3 is TGTGCCAGCAGCTTAGATGTCGGCGGGCCTGAAGCTTTCTTT. Supplemented by reference TRBV11-2 and TRBJ1-1, the full variable domain reads EAGVAQSPRYKIIEKRQSVAFWCNPISGHATLYWYQQILGQGPKLLIQFQNNGVVDDSQLPKDRFSAERLKGVDSTLKIQPAKLEDSAVYLCASSLDVGGPEAFFGQGTRLTVV.

This rearrangement joins TRBV29-1 to TRBJ2-7; TRBD1 matches at 8 bases. Germline V gene lookup returns CDR1 SQVTM and CDR2 ANQGSEA. V shed 3 bases, J shed 6 bases, and the junction held 10 bases outside the gene matches. This CDR3 is built from 14 residues. The CDR3 loop reads CSVDSVGQGGEQYF. CDR3 DNA: TGCAGCGTTGACTCGGTCGGACAGGGTGGCGAGCAGTACTTC.

This clone occurred a few times. This chain uses TRBV3-1 (or the pseudogene TRBV3-2) with TRBJ2-4, with TRBD2 matching over 15 bases. V shed 4 bases, J shed 7 bases, and the junction held 5 bases outside the gene matches. This CDR3 region has 16 residues. Germline lookup yields CDR1 LGHDT and CDR2 YNNKEL (reference sequence). As DNA, the CDR3 is TGTGCCAGCAGCCGGGGACTAGCGGGAGGTGGGAACATTCAGTACTTC. Translating it yields CASSRGLAGGGNIQYF.

The rearrangement uses TRBV2 and TRBJ1-4, with 7 bases identical to TRBD1. V was clipped by 3 bases and J by 8 bases; unmatched bases: 9. Germline lookup yields CDR1 SNHLY and CDR2 FYNNEI. The CDR3 length is 15 residues. CDR3 sequence (DNA): TGTGCCAGCAGTGACGCCAGACAGGGCGGGGAAAAACTGTTTTTT. Its protein is CASSDARQGGEKLFF.

This clone was observed a handful of times. This same CDR3 is encoded by further DNA sequences in the sample. The chain links TRBV3-1 (or the pseudogene TRBV3-2) to TRBJ1-6, with D possibly TRBD1 on 5 matching bases. V lost 4 bases and J 7 bases, leaving 14 bases between the germline ends. The length of the CDR3 is 15 residues. Germline CDR1 is LGHDT and CDR2 is YNNKEL (reference sequence). CDR3 coding DNA: TGTGCCAGCAGCCGAAGCAGGGTTGGCAATTCACCCCTCCACTTT. As protein: CASSRSRVGNSPLHF.

In this sample, this clone turned up once. The chain carries TRBV4-1 and TRBJ1-6; 9 bases line up with TRBD1. This CDR3 is 16 amino acids long. Per the germline V gene, CDR1 is MGHRA and CDR2 is YSYEKL. The junction had 2 bases not matched to a gene; V was cut back by 1 base and J by 4 bases. The CDR3 coding sequence is TGCGCCAGCAGCCAAGGACAGGGGGATTATAATTCACCCCTCCACTTT. Its translation: CASSQGQGDYNSPLHF.

CDR3 in amino acids: CATSGLEALGNQPQHF. The CDR3 nucleotides read TGTGCCACCAGCGGCTTAGAGGCCTTGGGCAATCAGCCCCAGCATTTT. This chain uses TRBV15 with TRBJ1-5; the D is unclear. Germline assignment: CDR1 LNHNV and CDR2 YYDKDF (reference sequence). CDR3 length equals 16 residues. The V end was cut by 5 bases, the J end by 2 bases, with 16 bases between.

The chain links TRBV10-3 to TRBJ2-7; 7 positions agree with TRBD1. This CDR3 comprises 14 residues. CDR1 ENHRY and CDR2 SYGVKD come from the germline V gene. V trimming: 4 bases; J trimming: 6 bases; junction bases outside the gene matches: 9. The CDR3 loop reads CAISVDRAAREQYF. The CDR3 bases are TGTGCCATCAGTGTTGACAGGGCCGCTCGCGAGCAGTACTTC.

This chain uses TRBV19 with TRBJ2-7; D gene ambiguous. The CDR3 is 12 amino acids. The V end was cut by 6 bases, the J end by 5 bases, with 11 bases between. The germline CDR1 and CDR2 sequences are LNHDA and SQIVND (reference sequence). The CDR3 region has the DNA TGTGCCAGTAGGCAGTTGGGCCACGAGCAGTACGTC. Its protein is CASRQLGHEQYV.

The V and J genes are TRBV11-3 and TRBJ1-5; the D gene is possibly TRBD1 (5 bases). The length of the CDR3 is 15 residues. CDR1 SGHNT and CDR2 YENEEA come from the germline V gene. V lost 3 bases and J 1 base, leaving 10 bases between the germline ends. The CDR3 region has the DNA TGTGCCAGCAGCTTTGTCAGACAGAGCAATCAGCCCCAGCATTTT. Translation: CASSFVRQSNQPQHF.

The rearrangement links TRBV11-2 to TRBJ1-5; D is unresolved. The CDR3 is 14 amino acids. V was pared by 5 bases and J by 2 bases, with 10 bases between. Germline assignment: CDR1 SGHAT and CDR2 FQNNGV. This CDR3 reads CASSPHTRNQPQHF. The CDR3 nucleotides are TGTGCCAGCAGCCCCCACACCCGCAATCAGCCCCAGCATTTT.

The J gene is TRBJ2-7, the V gene TRBV19; 9 bases agree with TRBD1. The V and J ends lost 5 bases and 2 bases, in that order; junction bases with no gene match: 7. The germline gives CDR1 LNHDA, CDR2 SQIVND (reference sequence). The CDR3 consists of 15 residues. The CDR3 nucleotides read TGTGCCAGTAGTGCTCCGGGACAGGGAACCTACGAGCAGTACTTC. Translation gives CASSAPGQGTYEQYF.

Written as DNA, the CDR3 is TGTGCCAGCAGCTTAGGTCTAGCGGGGGTGCGGGTGGCCCAGTACTTC. Translation gives CASSLGLAGVRVAQYF. This rearrangement joins TRBV7-2 to TRBJ2-5, with 10 bases lining up with TRBD2. Germline CDR1 is SGHTA and CDR2 is FQGNSA. V dropped 1 base and J dropped 9; count of bases not matched to a gene: 11. The CDR3 length is 16 residues.

The table lists this clone with many counts. V gene TRBV19 combines with J gene TRBJ1-2; TRBD1 might be the D (5 bases). Trimming left V 3 bases short and J 5 bases short, with 16 bases between. In germline, CDR1 is LNHDA, CDR2 SQIVND (reference sequence). This CDR3 spans 15 amino acids. The CDR3 DNA is TGTGCCAGTAGTATTGGACAATCTCAGGGTTATGGCTACACCTTC. Translated: CASSIGQSQGYGYTF.

The chain carries TRBV30 and TRBJ1-1; tentative D call: TRBD1 (5 bases). This CDR3 region has 13 residues. V gave up 2 bases and J gave up 6 bases, with 13 bases separating them. Germline V gives CDR1 GTSNPN, CDR2 SVGIG (reference sequence). The CDR3 DNA sequence: TGTGCCTGGAGTACATTCGTGGGGCCTGAAGCTTTCTTT. This translates into CAWSTFVGPEAFF.

The chain uses TRBV9 and TRBJ1-3; D unclear. V was pared by 2 bases and J by 0 bases, with 15 bases between. Germline CDR1 and CDR2: SGDLS and YYNGEE. This CDR3 contains 17 residues. The CDR3 loop is CASSVRPKLVSGNTIYF. The CDR3 region has the DNA TGTGCCAGCAGCGTTCGGCCGAAACTAGTCTCTGGAAACACCATATATTTT.

V gene TRBV5-1 combines with J gene TRBJ1-1, with TRBD1 matching over 12 bases. Germline CDR1 reads SGHRS; CDR2 reads YFSETQ. CDR3 length: 16 amino acids. J lost 2 bases, V lost 4 bases, and 6 bases had no gene match. For the CDR3, the DNA is TGCGCCAGCAGCGCCGGGACAGGGGGCCGAAACACTGAAGCTTTCTTT. It codes for CASSAGTGGRNTEAFF.

The chain uses TRBV5-1 and TRBJ1-1; D perhaps matches TRBD1 (6 bases). Trimming pared 0 bases from V and 4 bases from J, leaving 13 bases between. The CDR3 covers 15 residues. CDR1 and CDR2 (germline): SGHRS, YFSETQ. This chain's CDR3 is CASSLVPQGGTEAFF. The CDR3 region has the DNA TGCGCCAGCAGCTTGGTTCCACAGGGTGGCACTGAAGCTTTCTTT.

The CDR3 nucleotides read TGTGCCAGCAGGCCTTTAGCGGAGACTGAAGCTTTCTTT. Protein sequence: CASRPLAETEAFF. J is TRBJ1-1 and V is TRBV6-5; D ambiguous. V was clipped by 6 bases and J by 5 bases, with 13 bases between them. The CDR3 is made up of 13 amino acids. The germline gives CDR1 MNHEY, CDR2 SVGAGI.

This sequence joins TRBV19 and TRBJ1-2, with D possibly matching TRBD1 (5 bases). Germline V gene data show CDR1 as LNHDA and CDR2 as SQIVND (reference sequence). The CDR3 runs to 13 residues. The V end lost 5 bases, the J end lost 4 bases, and 11 bases lay between the germline ends. Here the CDR3 DNA reads TGTGCCAGTAGTGTACAGGAGAGCTATGGCTACACCTTC. Translated, it gives CASSVQESYGYTF.

The V gene is TRBV28, the J gene TRBJ2-7; 7 nucleotides line up with TRBD1. CDR1 and CDR2 (germline): MDHEN, SYDVKM. V dropped 6 bases and J dropped 4; count of bases not matched to a gene: 12. This CDR3 contains 15 residues. The CDR3 is CASSLPGTDIYEQYV. The CDR3 DNA sequence: TGTGCCAGCAGCTTACCCGGGACAGATATTTACGAGCAGTACGTC.

This clone came up once. V gene TRBV5-4 combines with J gene TRBJ2-3; a possible D gene is TRBD1 (5 bases). The CDR3 loop spans 14 amino acids. With 4 bases removed from V and 2 bases from J, the gap between germline ends came to 11 bases. CDR1 SGHNT and CDR2 YYREEE come from the germline V gene (reference sequence). CDR3 DNA: TGTGCCAGCAGCATAGACAGAAACACAGATACGCAGTATTTT. Its protein is CASSIDRNTDTQYF.

V is TRBV19 and J is TRBJ2-7; 7 bases fit TRBD1. Trimming took 5 bases from V and 2 from J; bases not matched to a gene: 9. Germline-derived CDR1 and CDR2 are LNHDA and SQIVND (reference sequence). This CDR3 has 15 residues. The CDR3 loop is CASSGPRQGTYEQYF. The CDR3 coding sequence is TGTGCCAGTAGTGGGCCGCGACAGGGAACCTACGAGCAGTACTTC.

This rearrangement joins TRBV18 to TRBJ2-3; maybe TRBD1 (5 bases). Trimming took off 4 bases at V and 2 bases at J, with 13 bases between the two ends. In germline, CDR1 is KGHSH, CDR2 LQKENI. CDR3 size: 15 residues. CDR3 sequence reads: CASSLGHDLTDTQYF. For the CDR3, the DNA is TGTGCCAGCTCACTTGGACATGACCTCACAGATACGCAGTATTTT.

J is TRBJ1-3 and V is TRBV28; 9 bases match TRBD1. Germline V CDR1 and CDR2: MDHEN, SYDVKM. The CDR3 runs 15 residues. Trimming removed 5 bases from V and 1 base from J; junction bases left unmatched: 3. The CDR3 nucleotides read TGTGCCAGCAGTCATGGGACAGGGTCTGGAAACACCATATATTTT. This sequence encodes CASSHGTGSGNTIYF.

The CDR3 is CAISGGQLGSYEQYF. For the CDR3, the DNA is TGTGCCATCAGTGGGGGACAGCTGGGGTCCTACGAGCAGTACTTC. The rearrangement uses TRBV10-3 and TRBJ2-7, with 7 bases lining up with TRBD1. V shed 4 bases and J 1 base; nucleotides not matched to a gene: 7. This CDR3 contains 15 residues. Germline V lookup: CDR1 ENHRY, CDR2 SYGVKD.